These T cell receptor beta chains were read from a single sample in a study of neurological immune-mediated disorders. MiXCR, applied by TCRdb to the 5' RACE reads, yields one record per CDR3 protein. The sample holds around 53,000 distinct CDR3 sequences; more than 7% are singletons and the top ten take 1.5% to 2%. Sequenced material: PBMCs. These receptors came from a woman aged 35 to 49 in good health. Both conserved end residues are part of each CDR3. Fields, in order: J gene, D gene, V gene, clone size, CDR3 DNA, CDR3 protein. A D gene is named only where the DNA matches it firmly. The size entry is marked missing in some rows and otherwise reads once, few, many or a size class.

TRBJ1-3	-	TRBV10-3	many	TGTGCCATCAGTGAGTCGACGTACCACCACTCTGGAAACACCATATATTTT	CAISESTYHHSGNTIYF
TRBJ2-6	-	TRBV7-6	many	TGTGCCAGCAGTCTTAACCCCCGAAACTCTGGGGCCAACGTCCTGACTTTC	CASSLNPRNSGANVLTF
TRBJ1-2	-	TRBV5-1	many	TGCGCCAGCAGCTTGGGTTCCTCTGGAAATGGCTACACCTTC	CASSLGSSGNGYTF
TRBJ2-3	TRBD2	TRBV4-3	many	TGCGCCAGCAGCCCGACTAGCGGAAGCACAGATACGCAGTATTTT	CASSPTSGSTDTQYF
TRBJ2-7	-	TRBV7-2	many	TGTGCCAGCAGGCACCCCCGGGACCGCGCCTACGAGCAGTACTTC	CASRHPRDRAYEQYF
TRBJ2-1	TRBD2	TRBV3-1	few	TGTGCCAGCAGCCTTGGAGCGGGAGTGGGCAATGAGCAGTTCTTC	CASSLGAGVGNEQFF
TRBJ2-7	-	TRBV7-6	many	TGTGCCAGCAGCGTGGGGGGGCTTTTAAACGAGCAGTACTTC	CASSVGGLLNEQYF
TRBJ1-3	-	TRBV5-1	many	TGCGCCAGCAGCTTGGTGGCAGGGGAAGGAAACACCATATATTTT	CASSLVAGEGNTIYF
TRBJ2-5	TRBD1	TRBV29-1	few	TGCAGCGTCATAAGGGGGCTTCCCGTCGAGACCCAGTACTTC	CSVIRGLPVETQYF
TRBJ2-2	-	TRBV4-3	many	TGCGCCAGCAGCCAAGCCAGGGGACCCGGGGAGCTGTTTTTT	CASSQARGPGELFF
TRBJ2-7	-	TRBV10-3	many	TGTGCCATCAGACCGGACACAGGGTTTACGGAGCAGTACTTC	CAIRPDTGFTEQYF
TRBJ1-2	TRBD1	TRBV10-3	many	TGTGCCATCAGTGTCGCCCGGACAGGGAAGGGGAATGGCTACACCTTC	CAISVARTGKGNGYTF
TRBJ2-3	-	TRBV7-8	many	TGTGCCAGCAGCTTAGCAGGTCCCCATCGCACAGATACGCAGTATTTT	CASSLAGPHRTDTQYF
TRBJ1-2	TRBD1	TRBV2	-	TGTGCCAGCAAGAACCCGGGACAGGGGGCAGGTGGCTACACCTTC	CASKNPGQGAGGYTF
TRBJ2-2	TRBD2	TRBV9	many	TGTGCCAGCCAAAGGACTAGATGGGGCGGGGAGCTGTTTTTT	CASQRTRWGGELFF
TRBJ1-2	-	TRBV7-8	many	TGTGCCAGCAGCTTATTCAGAACTTATAACTATGGCTACACCTTC	CASSLFRTYNYGYTF
TRBJ2-3	TRBD2	TRBV4-2	many	TGTGCCAGCAGCCAAGAGCTCACGGCGGGGGGGTATACGCAGTATTTT	CASSQELTAGGYTQYF
TRBJ2-3	-	TRBV5-1	many	TGCGCCAGCAGCTTGGCCTCAGGTGCACAAGATACGCAGTATTTT	CASSLASGAQDTQYF
TRBJ1-1	-	TRBV6-2/TRBV6-3	many	TGTGCCAGCAGTTACGGGACGGAACTTGAAGCTTTCTTT	CASSYGTELEAFF
TRBJ2-3	TRBD2	TRBV20-1	many	TGCAGTGCCACCCCCCCTAGCGGGAGACACTATACGCAGTATTTT	CSATPPSGRHYTQYF
TRBJ2-5	-	TRBV6-2/TRBV6-3	many	TGTGCCAGCAGTCTGACAGGAAGGGAGACCCAGTACTTC	CASSLTGRETQYF